This TCR beta chain originates from a study of T cell repertoires in ileal Crohn's disease. Assay used: immunoSEQ multiplex PCR; TCRdb lists only in-frame clones, some missing. The table has over 12,000 clones, 82% seen once. This CDR3 has 14 residues. In germline, CDR1 is SNHLY, CDR2 FYNNEI. After removal of 6 bases from V and 3 bases from J, the junction contained 6 bases not matched to a gene. Material: ileal tissue. This clonotype originated in an adult with Crohn's disease. The chain couples TRBV2 to TRBJ2-3; 7 positions match TRBD2. The CDR3 sequence: CASRRRETTDTQYF. The DNA of the CDR3 is TGTGCCAGCAGAAGGCGGGAGACTACAGATACGCAGTATTTT.